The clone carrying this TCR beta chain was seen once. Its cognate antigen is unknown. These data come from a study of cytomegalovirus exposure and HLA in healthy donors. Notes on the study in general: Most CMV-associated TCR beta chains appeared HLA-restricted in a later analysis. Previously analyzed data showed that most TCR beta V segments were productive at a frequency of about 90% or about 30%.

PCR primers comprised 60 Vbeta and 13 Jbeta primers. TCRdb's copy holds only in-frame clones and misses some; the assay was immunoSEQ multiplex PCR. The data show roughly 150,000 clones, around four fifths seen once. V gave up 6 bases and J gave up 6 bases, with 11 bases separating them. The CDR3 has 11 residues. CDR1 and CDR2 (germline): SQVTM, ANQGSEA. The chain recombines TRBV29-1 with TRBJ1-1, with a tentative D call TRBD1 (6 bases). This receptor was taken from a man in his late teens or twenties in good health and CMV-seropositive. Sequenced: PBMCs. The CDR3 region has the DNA TGCAGCGTCATGGACAGCGCTGAAGCTTTCTTT. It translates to CSVMDSAEAFF.